The 3 T cell receptor beta chains presented below share a single source sample, sequenced in a study of vaccination and CD4 T cells after COVID-19. The assay that was used to sequence DNA from cultured CD4+ T cells was the Oncomine TCR Beta short-read assay. From the PCR reads, TCRdb called clonotypes with MiXCR, one entry per CDR3 protein. The repertoire holds approximately 16,000 distinct CDR3 sequences, with just under 80% as singletons. Treatment described: approximately nine-day PBMC culture with coronavirus spike peptide pools or control peptides (ViraFEST assay). These receptors are not linked to any known antigen. The sample here was CD4+ T cells from blood, cultured in vitro, taken after SARS-CoV-2 vaccination. The receptor set was obtained from a human donor who received a COVID-19 vaccine.

This sequence joins TRBV27 and TRBJ2-1; 11 bases fit TRBD2. Trimming took 3 bases from V and 12 from J; bases not matched to a gene: 16. Germline V gene data show CDR1 as MNHEY and CDR2 as SMNVEV (reference sequence). The CDR3 runs 17 residues. The CDR3, as DNA: TGTGCCAGCAGTTTGGTTAGCGGGGGGGCCTCCCCCGGGTCGCAGTTCTTC. Protein product: CASSLVSGGASPGSQFF.

This chain connects TRBV6-5 to TRBJ2-1; no firm D call. This CDR3 contains 14 residues. Trimming shortened V by 2 bases and J by 8 bases, and 13 bases separated the two germline ends. Germline V gene lookup returns CDR1 MNHEY and CDR2 SVGAGI. DNA of the CDR3: TGTGCCAGCAGTTACCTCTCGGCGTGGGATGAGCAGTTCTTC. It specifies CASSYLSAWDEQFF.

The chain employs TRBV6-1 and TRBJ1-6, with TRBD1 as a possible D gene (6 bases). The CDR3 is 17 residues long. V dropped 5 bases and J dropped 6 bases, with 20 bases sitting between them. CDR1 MNHNS and CDR2 SASEGT come from the germline V gene. CDR3 nucleotide sequence: TGTGCCAGCAGTATCGGACAGCGCCAGCCTTTTAATTCACCCCTCCACTTT. This gives the protein CASSIGQRQPFNSPLHF.